This T cell receptor (beta chain) was recorded in a study of blood T cells in healthy people across ages. Study-wide background: The capture of about one barcoded beta molecule per two T cells was achieved by template switching.

The CDR3 covers 17 residues. Germline V CDR1 and CDR2: SEHNR, FQNEAQ (reference sequence). Trimming took off 5 bases at V and 0 bases at J, with 17 bases between the two ends. Study-wide points: Naive CD4+ cell counts and diversity both ran higher in long-lived than in aged donors.

A J-beta primer mix and a sample-barcoded 5' primer were used in a second PCR of about 7 to 11 cycles. Sequencing recovered at least 3 million CDR3-containing paired-end reads from each sample. TCRdb re-called the 5' RACE reads through MiXCR, storing one row per CDR3 protein. The sample contains around 1.5 million distinct CDR3 sequences, around 59% of which appear only once. Sample donors were healthy Caucasian individuals that came from Russia, aged about 6 to 95. In regard to this clonotype: Its specificity is not known.

The sequenced sample was blood. This chain uses TRBV7-9 with TRBJ1-3; a weak D match, TRBD1 (5 bases). This TCR was sampled from a man in his late teens or twenties in good health. The CDR3 reads CASSRRETGYSGNTIYF. CDR3 DNA sequence: TGTGCCAGCAGCCGCAGAGAAACAGGTTACTCTGGAAACACCATATATTTT.